Listed here are 10 T cell receptor beta chains from one sample, sequenced in a study of human T cells and chemical hapten exposure. The time point: pre-sensitization, week 0. As for treatment: therapeutic diphenylcyclopropenone sensitization with weekly scalp DPC. TCRdb redid the calling of the RACE reads with MiXCR, one entry per CDR3 protein. Of roughly 380,000 distinct CDR3 sequences in the sample, approximately 5% were seen once. Source: whole blood, taken in connection with sensitization to the hapten diphenylcyclopropenone (DPC). Receptors were obtained from a woman aged 45-60 years with alopecia areata. Some clones in this sample may be carry-over from other donors' samples.

Ten or more counts support this clonotype. The V gene is TRBV3-1, the J gene TRBJ2-1; no clear D. The V gene's germline CDR1 is LGHDT and CDR2 YNNKEL (reference sequence). The germline V and J ends were trimmed by 1 base and 7 bases, with 11 bases remaining between them. The CDR3 loop spans 14 amino acids. The CDR3 sequence: CASSQVVRVNEQFF. As DNA, the CDR3 is TGTGCCAGCAGCCAAGTTGTCCGCGTTAATGAGCAGTTCTTC.

At least ten counts were recorded for this clonotype. V usage is TRBV7-9 and J usage is TRBJ2-7, with TRBD2 as a possible D gene (6 bases). The CDR3 runs to 13 residues. The V gene lost 0 bases and the J gene lost 7 bases, with 10 bases spanning the gap. The germline gives CDR1 SEHNR, CDR2 FQNEAQ (reference sequence). The DNA of the CDR3 is TGTGCCAGCAGCTTAGCGGGAGGTTGGGAGCAGTACTTC. This codes for CASSLAGGWEQYF. Based on the CDR3 plus reference TRBV7-9 and TRBJ2-7, the full variable domain is DTGVSQNPRHKITKRGQNVTFRCDPISEHNRLYWYRQTLGQGPEFLTYFQNEAQLEKSRLLSDRFSAERPKGSFSTLEIQRTEQGDSAMYLCASSLAGGWEQYFGPGTRLTVT.

This clonotype was counted at least ten times. This chain links TRBV10-3 with TRBJ1-6, with TRBD1 as a possible D gene (5 bases). The CDR3 consists of 15 residues. The V end lost 6 bases, the J end lost 8 bases, and 17 bases lay between the germline ends. The V gene's germline CDR1 is ENHRY and CDR2 SYGVKD. For the CDR3, the DNA is TGTGCCATCAGACCTACCGACAGTAACGATTCACCCCTCCACTTT. This sequence encodes CAIRPTDSNDSPLHF.

This clonotype has just a few counts. This chain connects TRBV3-1 to TRBJ2-5; 7 bases match TRBD2. The V gene end was trimmed by 5 bases and the J gene end by 5 bases; junction bases not matched to a gene: 8. CDR3 size: 14 residues. Germline CDR1 is LGHDT and CDR2 is YNNKEL (reference sequence). The CDR3 is CASSSSGNSETQYF. The CDR3 nucleotides are TGTGCCAGCAGCTCAAGCGGGAATAGCGAGACCCAGTACTTC.

This clonotype showed up many times. The chain links TRBV20-1 to TRBJ2-1; perhaps TRBD1 as D (5 bases). The CDR3 extends over 14 amino acids. V was cut by 6 bases and J by 0 bases, with 12 bases left in between. In germline, CDR1 is DFQATT, CDR2 SNEGSKA (reference sequence). Written as DNA, the CDR3 is TGCAGTGCAAAGGGGCAGAGCTCCTACAATGAGCAGTTCTTC. This gives the protein CSAKGQSSYNEQFF.

V gene TRBV7-9 combines with J gene TRBJ1-1; 7 nucleotides match TRBD1. This CDR3 spans 14 amino acids. Germline V gene sequence: CDR1 SEHNR, CDR2 FQNEAQ (reference sequence). Trimming cost V 5 bases and J 3 bases; bases outside gene matches: 6. The CDR3 DNA sequence: TGTGCCAGCAGCGCACAGGGGCTGGACACTGAAGCTTTCTTT. Translating gives CASSAQGLDTEAFF.

This clonotype was seen only a few times. This chain links TRBV7-8 with TRBJ2-2, with D perhaps matching TRBD1 (6 bases). CDR1 and CDR2 from the germline V gene are SGHVS and FQNEAQ. Between the trimmed V and J ends, which lost 1 base and 2 bases, there was a span of 11 bases. This CDR3 region has 16 residues. CDR3 DNA sequence: TGTGCCAGCAGCTTAGTACGGACAGTCAACACCGGGGAGCTGTTTTTT. Translation: CASSLVRTVNTGELFF.

This clonotype has at least ten counts. The rearrangement uses TRBV6-1 and TRBJ2-6, with D perhaps matching TRBD1 (6 bases). Deletions cut 3 bases from V and 0 bases from J, with 12 bases between. Germline V lookup: CDR1 MNHNS, CDR2 SASEGT. This CDR3 has 17 amino acids. CDR3 sequence: CASSDPTGFSGANVLTF. CDR3 DNA: TGTGCCAGCAGTGACCCGACAGGTTTCTCTGGGGCCAACGTCCTGACTTTC.

This sequence joins TRBV20-1 and TRBJ2-1; 10 bases agree with TRBD2. The CDR3 is 15 amino acids. The V segment lost 2 bases and the J segment 8 bases; nucleotides outside the gene matches: 9. The V gene's germline CDR1 is DFQATT and CDR2 SNEGSKA (reference sequence). CDR3 bases: TGCAGTGCTAGACGGGGTAGCGGGGGGCCCGATGAGCAGTTCTTC. Its translation: CSARRGSGGPDEQFF.

This clonotype was detected ten times or more. The V and J genes are TRBV4-1 and TRBJ2-7, with TRBD1 matching 8 bases. The CDR3 sequence is 15 residues long. Germline assignment: CDR1 MGHRA and CDR2 YSYEKL. V lost 0 bases to trimming and J lost 0 bases; unmatched junction nucleotides: 1. Written as DNA, the CDR3 is TGCGCCAGCAGCCAAGATACAGGGGGCTCCTACGAGCAGTACTTC. It is translated as CASSQDTGGSYEQYF.